This TCR beta chain was identified in a study of regulatory T cells in long-lasting Graves disease. General study findings and limits: Persistent patients shared more public clonotypes (approximately 2,900) than new patients (nearly 1,000). The study found TRBV28, TRBJ1-2 and TRBJ2-5 favored in persistent disease.

This clonotype came up many times. Its antigen is undetermined. Relying on iRepertoire HTBI primers and Arm-PCR of CDR3 regions, the team built TCR beta libraries. Authors' methods: Identification of gene segments yielded around 63 TRBV and 14 to 15 TRBJ across samples. TCRdb independently ran MiXCR on the multiplex PCR reads; one entry per CDR3 protein. It is TCRdb's table, rather than the study itself, that gives the V and J calls and clone size. The data show fewer than 400,000 distinct CDR3 sequences, about a sixth seen once. The germline V and J ends were trimmed by 1 base and 8 bases, with 18 bases remaining between them. Germline loops: CDR1 SEHNR, CDR2 FQNEAQ (reference sequence). CDR3 size: 16 residues. Time point here: newly diagnosed GD, antithyroid drugs for less than 3 months. After RNA was extracted from PBMCs, the TCR library was made from it.

The receptor comes from a female donor with Graves disease. The input for sequencing was peripheral blood mononuclear cells (PBMCs), taken at new diagnosis, from a patient treated with antithyroid drugs. This rearrangement joins TRBV7-9 to TRBJ2-1, with D unclear. CDR3 nucleotides: TGTGCCAGCAGCTTAGATGTGAACCGCCGTGGGTATGAGCAGTTCTTC. Amino acid sequence: CASSLDVNRRGYEQFF.